The T cell receptor (beta chain) described here comes from a study of T cell responses to AZD1222 COVID-19 vaccine. Comment on this clone: The target antigen is unknown.

Study-wide findings and caveats: Only a handful of AZD1222 recipients were seropositive at baseline. The sample set comprised mostly white British donors with more females, and clonal diversity was possibly underestimated. Sampling that yielded the repertoires occurred only after the peak T cell response.

Method: immunoSEQ multiplex PCR; TCRdb's copy keeps in-frame clones and lacks some. The profile shows around 77,000 clones, around 87% of them singletons. V lost 7 bases and J lost 0; bases outside the gene matches: 6. The CDR3 is 16 amino acids. From germline, CDR1 is GTSNPN and CDR2 SVGIG (reference sequence). The clonotype comes from an adult in good health. The sequenced sample was peripheral blood, obtained on day 0 of AZD1222 vaccination. The chain recombines TRBV30 with TRBJ2-6; 10 nucleotides match TRBD2. The DNA of the CDR3 is TGTGCCTCAAGAGCGGGGGGGCTCTCTGGGGCCAACGTCCTGACTTTC. It codes for CASRAGGLSGANVLTF.